This is a list of T cell receptor beta chains from one sample in a study of spatial heterogeneity in lung cancer. TCRdb itself ran the 5' RACE reads through MiXCR, one entry per CDR3 protein. The sample consists of 10,000 to 13,000 distinct CDR3 sequences, 8.6% of them appearing once. Source: PBMCs, taken at surgery. These receptors came from a male donor with early-stage non-small cell lung cancer. Both conserved end residues are part of each CDR3. A D gene is named only where the DNA matches it firmly. Clone sizes are given selectively: once, few, many, or a class where the clone is expanded.

>TRBV18|.|TRBD1|TRBJ2-2
CASSPPSTGATGELFF
TGTGCCAGCTCACCACCGTCGACAGGGGCAACCGGGGAGCTGTTTTTT
>TRBV13|medium-sized|TRBD1|TRBJ2-1
CASSRSGQGDNEQFF
TGTGCCAGCAGCCGTAGCGGACAGGGAGACAATGAGCAGTTCTTC
>TRBV15|.|TRBD1|TRBJ1-2
CATSRGQGAFGYTF
TGTGCCACCAGCAGAGGACAGGGGGCATTTGGCTACACCTTC
>TRBV28|many|.|TRBJ2-3
CASSLGRGTDTQYF
TGTGCCAGCAGTTTAGGCAGGGGCACAGATACGCAGTATTTT
>TRBV11-2|.|.|TRBJ1-2
CASSPGQKEKYGYTF
TGTGCCAGCAGCCCCGGACAGAAAGAGAAATATGGCTACACCTTC
>TRBV7-2|.|TRBD2|TRBJ2-1
CASSPRTSGKEQFF
TGTGCCAGCAGCCCGAGGACTAGCGGGAAAGAGCAGTTCTTC
>TRBV9|.|TRBD2|TRBJ2-3
CASVGTSGGTDTQYF
TGTGCCAGCGTTGGCACTAGCGGGGGCACAGATACGCAGTATTTT
>TRBV23-1|many|TRBD2|TRBJ2-2
CASGTSGTNTGELFF
TGCGCCAGCGGGACTAGCGGGACCAACACCGGGGAGCTGTTTTTT
>TRBV19|many|.|TRBJ1-5
CASSFVGGSNWPQHF
TGTGCCAGTAGTTTCGTAGGGGGGTCCAACTGGCCCCAGCATTTT
>TRBV15|many|TRBD1|TRBJ2-3
CATSTWTGDTQYF
TGTGCCACCAGCACCTGGACAGGGGATACGCAGTATTTT
>TRBV6-6|many|TRBD1|TRBJ1-2
CANSPTQGAMGYTF
TGTGCCAACTCGCCCACCCAGGGGGCTATGGGCTACACCTTC
>TRBV20-1|many|.|TRBJ2-1
CSARVGESYNEQFF
TGCAGTGCTAGGGTGGGGGAGTCCTACAATGAGCAGTTCTTC
>TRBV5-5|few|.|TRBJ2-2
CASSLQGGNTGELFF
TGTGCCAGCAGCTTACAGGGTGGGAACACCGGGGAGCTGTTTTTT
>TRBV7-9|medium-sized|TRBD1|TRBJ2-7
CASSPGTGLRGLYEQYF
TGTGCCAGCAGCCCTGGGACAGGGCTCCGCGGGCTTTACGAGCAGTACTTC
>TRBV7-9|medium-sized|.|TRBJ1-6
CASSSSAGRNSPLHF
TGTGCCAGCAGCTCCTCGGCAGGCAGGAATTCACCCCTCCACTTT
>TRBV5-1|many|.|TRBJ2-1
CASSLALPYSYNEQFF
TGCGCCAGCAGCTTGGCGTTACCATACTCCTACAATGAGCAGTTCTTC